These T cell receptor beta chains were read from a single sample in a study of naive and memory T cell subsets. TCRdb independently ran MiXCR on the UMI-ligation and nested PCR reads; one entry per CDR3 protein. This table has under 150,000 distinct CDR3 sequences, more than 15% appearing once. Source material: naive CD4+ T cells from blood. The source of these receptors is a human donor in good health. The CDR3 runs from the conserved cysteine through the conserved F or W. A D gene is named only where the DNA matches it firmly. Clone size is not always given. Where it is, it says once, few, many or a class for expanded clones.

d_call j_call v_call clone_size cdr3_length cdr3_nt cdr3_aa
TRBD1 TRBJ2-5 TRBV29-1 NA 13 TGCAGCGCGGGACAGGGGTACCAAGAGACCCAGTACTTC CSAGQGYQETQYF
NA TRBJ2-5 TRBV11-2 NA 15 TGTGCCAGCAGCCCCCCCCACGGGAGCCAAGAGACCCAGTACTTC CASSPPHGSQETQYF
NA TRBJ2-2 TRBV6-5 few 14 TGTGCCAGCAGAGCGGAACTGAACACCGGGGAGCTGTTTTTT CASRAELNTGELFF
TRBD1 TRBJ2-5 TRBV5-1 few 14 TGCGCCAGCAGCCAATTGGGACAGGAAGAGACCCAGTACTTC CASSQLGQEETQYF
NA TRBJ2-5 TRBV7-2 few 19 TGTGCCAGCAGCTTTCCAAGACAGACTAGTTTCATTTTTCGAGAGACCCAGTACTTC CASSFPRQTSFIFRETQYF
TRBD1 TRBJ2-7 TRBV20-1 few 20 TGCCCCCCCTCCCTCACGATTAGTTTTTGTGACAGGGCCGAATTTTTCGAGCAGTACTTC CPPSLTISFCDRAEFFEQYF
NA TRBJ2-3 TRBV7-2 NA 13 TGTGCCAGCAGCTCCCGAAAATTAGATACGCAGTATTTT CASSSRKLDTQYF
TRBD1 TRBJ2-7 TRBV30 NA 13 TGTGCCCGGGATGGGACAGGGGCCTACGAGCAGTACTTC CARDGTGAYEQYF
TRBD1 TRBJ1-5 TRBV4-1 NA 18 TGCGCCAGCAGCCAAGAAGACAGGGGGAGGTATAGCAATCAGCCCCAGCATTTT CASSQEDRGRYSNQPQHF
NA TRBJ1-1 TRBV9 NA 19 TGTGCCAGCAGCGTAGGCGGTATCGGGCAGACTAAGATGAACACTGAAGCTTTCTTT CASSVGGIGQTKMNTEAFF
TRBD2 TRBJ2-1 TRBV3-1 few 16 TGTGCCAGCAGCCTATTGACTAGCGGGCCTAACAATGAGCAGTTCTTC CASSLLTSGPNNEQFF
NA TRBJ2-7 TRBV12-3/TRBV12-4 many 14 TGTGCCAGCACCCGAGGACAGCTCACCTACGAGCAGTACTTC CASTRGQLTYEQYF
TRBD2 TRBJ2-2 TRBV10-1 many 14 TGCGCCAGCAAAAGCGGGAGCGGTACCGGGGAGCTGTTTTTT CASKSGSGTGELFF
NA TRBJ1-1 TRBV20-1 NA 15 TGCAGTGCTAGGTCTTTTAGCACGATGAACACTGAAGCTTTCTTT CSARSFSTMNTEAFF
NA TRBJ2-7 TRBV6-2/TRBV6-3 few 14 TGTGCCAGCAGTTCAGGGCTTACTTCCTACGAGCAGTACTTC CASSSGLTSYEQYF
TRBD2 TRBJ2-1 TRBV19 NA 17 TGTGCCAGTAGTATGACTTCGGGACTAGCGGGGCTCAATGAGCAGTTCTTC CASSMTSGLAGLNEQFF
TRBD1 TRBJ2-7 TRBV15 few 17 TGTGCCACCAGCAAGCAGCTTAGGGGACAGAGCTACTACGAGCAGTACTTC CATSKQLRGQSYYEQYF